This T cell receptor (beta chain) was observed in a study of cytomegalovirus exposure and HLA in healthy donors. Study results and caveats: Later genetic work tied a missense DCLRE1C variant to beta-chain V and J trimming. Sequencing probably produced one cluster of sequence variants that were highly shared. Cytomegalovirus-associated TCR beta chains were listed, numbering roughly 150.

In the case of this clone: Its target is not known.

PCR employed 60 Vbeta and 13 Jbeta primers. Clones were read by immunoSEQ multiplex PCR, and TCRdb kept only the in-frame ones, dropping some. Of about 55,000 clones listed, 80% to 85% were seen once; the top ten hold roughly 1.4%. Donors were nominally healthy when sampled, though unrecorded immune exposures were likely. Germline assignment: CDR1 SGHTA and CDR2 FQGNSA. The CDR3 extends over 14 amino acids. V shed 6 bases, J shed 3 bases, and the junction held 6 bases outside the gene matches. The sequence was obtained from a man aged 30-40 years in good health and CMV-seronegative. This chain joins TRBV7-2 and TRBJ2-3; 7 bases map to TRBD1. Source material: PBMCs. The CDR3 bases are TGTGCCAGCAGGAGACAGGGTAATACAGATACGCAGTATTTT. Its protein is CASRRQGNTDTQYF.